Following are 19 T cell receptor beta chains from one sample sequenced in a study of T-cell reconstitution after alpha-beta-depleted transplantation in children (dated by TCRdb to between 2015 and 2016). To prepare the library, PCR was applied. The sequencer was an Illumina HiSeq 2500. To normalize quantification of the TCRbeta repertoire, the TCR libraries were built with molecular barcoding that relied on unique molecular identifiers. Using fastp at Q25 and MiXCR, TCRdb reprocessed the public reads and kept productive beta chains. Entries are consolidated by CDR3 protein sequence, retaining the most common genes and DNA. This sample has 550,000 to 800,000 distinct CDR3 sequences in its table, and about an eighth of those were observed once. The ten largest clones represent approximately 0.8% of the sample. This specimen's treatment or condition label, interpreted: allogeneic hematopoietic cell transplantation with graft depleted of TCRalphabeta T cells and CD19 B cells.

Specimen: PBMCs, collected before TCRalphabeta/CD19-depleted stem cell transplant. The receptors stem from a girl aged 2 to 10 with congenital amegakaryocytic thrombocytopenia, due to receive a stem cell transplant.

In its sample, this clonotype was seen a few times. This chain uses TRBV7-7 with TRBJ2-2; possibly TRBD2 for D (6 bases). The CDR3 contains 16 residues. V was pared by 4 bases and J by 2 bases, with 14 bases between. The germline CDR1 and CDR2 sequences are SSHAT and FNYEAQ (reference sequence). The CDR3 DNA reads as TGTGCCAGCAGCTCCGCTCTCGGGAGTAACACCGGGGAGCTGTTTTTT. Residues: CASSSALGSNTGELFF.

This clonotype was recorded at least ten times. This rearrangement joins TRBV7-3 to TRBJ2-7, with 9 bases lining up with TRBD2. The CDR3 contains 15 residues. J was trimmed by 3 bases and V by 5 bases; bases with no gene match: 8. The germline gives CDR1 SGHTA, CDR2 FQGTGA. The CDR3 reads CASSKESGRFYEQYF. The CDR3 nucleotides read TGTGCCAGCAGCAAGGAAAGCGGGAGGTTCTACGAGCAGTACTTC.

This clonotype appeared many times. The chain is built from TRBV7-6 and TRBJ1-1; possible D gene TRBD1, 6 bases. From germline, CDR1 is SGHVS and CDR2 FNYEAQ. Trimming took 4 bases from V and 6 from J, leaving 12 bases between them. This CDR3 comprises 13 residues. In nucleotides, the CDR3 is TGTGCCAGCAGCTCCTTACGGGGGCCTGAAGCTTTCTTT. Translating gives CASSSLRGPEAFF.

This clonotype was observed a handful of times. This chain links TRBV3-1 with TRBJ2-1; TRBD2 aligns across 15 bases. Germline lookup yields CDR1 LGHDT and CDR2 YNNKEL (reference sequence). The CDR3 extends over 17 amino acids. Losses at the gene ends were 0 bases for V and 7 bases for J; bases not matched to a gene: 4. The CDR3 DNA reads TGTGCCAGCAGCCAAGAGGGAGGGACTAGCGGGGGGAATGAGCAGTTCTTC. This translates into CASSQEGGTSGGNEQFF.

The gene calls are TRBV24-1 and TRBJ2-1; 13 bases agree with TRBD2. The V gene's germline CDR1 is KGHDR and CDR2 SFDVKD. V shed 4 bases and J 5 bases; nucleotides not matched to a gene: 7. The length of the CDR3 is 17 residues. The CDR3 bases are TGTGCCACCAGTGACCCACCGGGACTAGCGGGAAACAATGAGCAGTTCTTC. Translation gives CATSDPPGLAGNNEQFF.

This clonotype was observed at least ten times. CDR3 sequence reads: CASSVVAGLYYNEQFF. The CDR3 nucleotides are TGTGCCAGCAGCGTAGTGGCGGGTTTGTACTACAATGAGCAGTTCTTC. The V call is TRBV9, the J call TRBJ2-1, with a weak D call TRBD2 (5 bases). Trimming took 0 bases from V and 3 from J, leaving 13 bases between them. Germline values: CDR1 SGDLS, CDR2 YYNGEE. This CDR3 comprises 16 residues.

This clonotype came up many times. The chain links TRBV29-1 to TRBJ2-3, with D possibly being TRBD1 (6 bases). V was pared by 7 bases and J by 4 bases, with 15 bases between. This CDR3 is 13 amino acids long. The germline gives CDR1 SQVTM, CDR2 ANQGSEA. The CDR3 DNA is TGCAGCGCTCTCGAACAGGGAGCAGATACGCAGTATTTT. Its protein product is CSALEQGADTQYF.

This clonotype was detected ten times or more. The chain recombines TRBV5-1 with TRBJ2-7, with 9 bases aligning to TRBD1. The V gene end was trimmed by 4 bases and the J gene end by 2 bases; junction bases not matched to a gene: 7. CDR1 SGHRS and CDR2 YFSETQ come from the germline V gene. This CDR3 spans 15 amino acids. The CDR3 DNA is TGCGCCAGCAGCCAGGGACAGGGTCTCGCCTACGAGCAGTACTTC. As protein: CASSQGQGLAYEQYF. Looking up the rest from reference TRBV5-1 and TRBJ2-7 gives the full variable domain: KAGVTQTPRYLIKTRGQQVTLSCSPISGHRSVSWYQQTPGQGLQFLFEYFSETQRNKGNFPGRFSGRQFSNSRSEMNVSTLELGDSALYLCASSQGQGLAYEQYFGPGTRLTVT.

This clonotype was detected a few times. The gene calls are TRBV5-1 and TRBJ2-7; a possible D gene is TRBD1 (5 bases). Germline CDR1 SGHRS, CDR2 YFSETQ. V was pared by 4 bases and J by 0 bases, with 14 bases between. The CDR3 sequence is 15 residues long. For the CDR3, the DNA is TGCGCCAGCAGCATAGGGGTGAAGGGCTCCTACGAGCAGTACTTC. It is translated as CASSIGVKGSYEQYF.

This clonotype was counted ten times or more. The genes are TRBV27 and TRBJ2-5; D possibly corresponds to TRBD1 (6 bases). V lost 0 bases to trimming and J lost 1 base, with 12 bases between them. From germline, CDR1 is MNHEY and CDR2 SMNVEV (reference sequence). CDR3 length: 16 amino acids. CDR3 residues: CASSLSPGGLQETQYF. In nucleotides, the CDR3 is TGTGCCAGCAGTTTATCTCCTGGGGGCCTCCAAGAGACCCAGTACTTC.

This clonotype was picked up many times. The J gene is TRBJ2-1, the V gene TRBV20-1; D is perhaps TRBD2 (6 bases). The CDR3 length is 17 residues. The germline CDR1 and CDR2 sequences are DFQATT and SNEGSKA (reference sequence). V lost 1 base and J 0 bases, leaving 16 bases between the germline ends. DNA of the CDR3: TGCAGTGCTAGAGCCTTCAGGGACTTGAGCTCCTACAATGAGCAGTTCTTC. This codes for CSARAFRDLSSYNEQFF.

For the CDR3, the DNA is TGTGCCAGCTCACCACAGCGGGACCTGAACACCGGGGAGCTGTTTTTT. Translation: CASSPQRDLNTGELFF. V gene TRBV18 combines with J gene TRBJ2-2; TRBD2 agrees at 7 bases. Germline CDR1 reads KGHSH; CDR2 reads LQKENI. Trimming removed 1 base from V and 1 base from J; junction bases left unmatched: 3. This CDR3 spans 16 amino acids.

This clonotype was counted at least ten times. The V gene is TRBV12-3 or TRBV12-4, the J gene TRBJ2-7; tentative D call: TRBD2 (5 bases). V lost 8 bases to trimming and J lost 5 bases, with 25 bases between them. The CDR3 loop spans 16 amino acids. Here the CDR3 DNA reads TGTGCCAGCTCTCCCAAGAGGGCAGGCGGTCTGGACGAGCAGTACTTC. Encoded protein: CASSPKRAGGLDEQYF.

The chain is built from TRBV7-9 and TRBJ2-4; no reliable D call. The CDR3 has 13 residues. V lost 1 base to trimming and J lost 15 bases, with 16 bases between them. Germline V gene lookup returns CDR1 SEHNR and CDR2 FQNEAQ (reference sequence). This CDR3 reads CASSLEWAGLRYF. The CDR3 DNA reads as TGTGCCAGCAGCTTAGAATGGGCAGGTCTTAGGTACTTC.

This clonotype was counted only a few times. The rearrangement uses TRBV11-2 and TRBJ2-5, with D possibly being TRBD1 or TRBD2 (5 bases each). Germline V gene sequence: CDR1 SGHAT, CDR2 FQNNGV. V was pared by 5 bases and J by 14 bases, with 18 bases between. The CDR3 is 12 residues long. The DNA for the CDR3 is TGTGCCAGCAGCGCCGAGGGGCCCTTAACATACTTC. This gives the protein CASSAEGPLTYF.

The chain recombines TRBV7-2 with TRBJ2-1, with a tentative D call TRBD1 (6 bases). Trimming cost V 2 bases and J 3 bases, with 11 bases left between them. The CDR3 has 15 residues. In germline, CDR1 is SGHTA, CDR2 FQGNSA. CDR3 DNA: TGTGCCAGCAGCTTAATCCAGGGGTGCTACAATGAGCAGTTCTTC. It translates to CASSLIQGCYNEQFF.

This clonotype has ten or more counts. The chain joins TRBV5-1 to TRBJ2-3, with 10 bases fitting TRBD2. The trim removed 2 bases at V and 5 bases at J, leaving 8 bases unmatched. The CDR3 extends over 16 amino acids. From germline, CDR1 is SGHRS and CDR2 YFSETQ. The CDR3 region is CASSFLAGVVEDTQYF. The CDR3 region has the DNA TGCGCCAGCAGCTTCCTAGCGGGAGTAGTTGAAGATACGCAGTATTTT.

This clonotype was observed at least ten times. V usage is TRBV10-3 and J usage is TRBJ1-1; D is possibly TRBD1 (6 bases). Trimming left V 6 bases short and J 4 bases short, with 15 bases between. The CDR3 is 14 amino acids. In germline, CDR1 is ENHRY, CDR2 SYGVKD. CDR3 residues: CAISLLGGTTEAFF. The DNA of the CDR3 is TGTGCCATCAGCCTCCTTGGGGGCACCACTGAAGCTTTCTTT.

This clonotype appeared a few times. The CDR3 sequence is CSARGLENTGELFF. The CDR3 region has the DNA TGCAGTGCTAGGGGACTGGAGAACACCGGGGAGCTGTTTTTT. This chain links TRBV20-1 with TRBJ2-2; D is possibly TRBD2 (6 bases). V was pared by 3 bases and J by 1 base, with 9 bases between. CDR1 is DFQATT and CDR2 is SNEGSKA in the germline V gene (reference sequence). The CDR3 has 14 residues.